This T cell receptor beta chain stems from a study of T cells in localized non-small cell lung cancer. The data were produced by immunoSEQ multiplex PCR, yet TCRdb's version contains in-frame clones alone and is incomplete. The repertoire holds fewer than 40,000 clones, with about nine tenths as singletons. This clone was seen only a few times. Its target is not known. Findings and caveats of the study: Blood T cell density predicted longer survival; adjacent-lung clonality, shorter. In uninvolved adjacent lung, T cell clonality reached its highest value, exceeding tumor. Across samples, adjacent lung featured a median 57 of the top 100 tumor clones.

Trimming stripped 3 bases from V and 7 bases from J, with 7 bases between. The CDR3 extends over 13 amino acids. From germline, CDR1 is SGHTA and CDR2 FQGNSA. This clonotype was sampled from a male donor older than 55 with stage III lung adenocarcinoma. The chain joins TRBV7-2 to TRBJ1-6; D call uncertain. The sequences come from peripheral blood, collected before any cancer treatment. CDR3 loop: CASSFAANSPLHF. CDR3 DNA sequence: TGTGCCAGCAGCTTCGCGGCAAATTCACCCCTCCACTTT.